This TCR beta chain was captured in a study of radiotherapy plus CTLA-4 blockade in lung cancer. The sample holds a few counts of this clone. Its antigen remains unknown. It was focal radiation plus CTLA-4 blockade with ipilimumab that patients with chemo-refractory metastatic non-small-cell lung cancer received. Libraries were prepared by immunoSEQ multiplex PCR; TCRdb keeps only in-frame clonotypes and omits some of them. The sample contains 53,000 or so clones, 75% to 90% of which appear only once. The V end lost 1 base, the J end lost 7 bases, and 8 bases lay between the germline ends. This CDR3 contains 12 residues. Germline assignment: CDR1 KGHSH and CDR2 LQKENI. The study's findings and limits: An expansion of tumor-derived TCR clones occurred in blood after radiotherapy plus ipilimumab. Per reports, early blood T cell clone dynamics, plus interferon-beta, forecast response most strongly.

The rearrangement uses TRBV18 and TRBJ2-7; maybe TRBD1 (6 bases). The sequence was obtained from a human donor with non-small cell lung cancer that progressed on radiotherapy plus ipilimumab. Some clones in this sample may be carry-over from other donors' samples. Sequenced material: peripheral blood, taken from a patient treated with radiotherapy plus ipilimumab. In nucleotides, the CDR3 is TGTGCCAGCTCACCACAGGGGGAAGAGCAGTACTTC. Translating it yields CASSPQGEEQYF.